This T cell receptor (beta chain) is from a study of OX40 agonist ivuxolimab in advanced cancers. Study as a whole: Ivuxolimab was administered intravenously to patients at 0.01 to 10 mg/kg every 2 weeks. Partial responses were recorded for three patients, including one with hepatocellular carcinoma and two with cutaneous melanoma.

Sequencing was performed with immunoSEQ multiplex PCR; in TCRdb, only in-frame clones are kept and a portion is missing. The profile covers 25,000 to 30,000 clones, with around 79% appearing a single time and roughly 33% taken by the ten largest. The CDR3 runs 15 residues. The V and J ends lost 0 bases and 5 bases, in that order; junction bases with no gene match: 6. Germline assignment: CDR1 MGHRA and CDR2 YSYEKL. In this sample, this clone turned up once. Its antigen is still unknown. Study-wide results and limits: Still undetermined is the antigen specificity of the expanded peripheral T cells.

The chain combines TRBV4-1 with TRBJ2-7, with 8 bases identical to TRBD2. This receptor was taken from an adult with an advanced solid tumor such as melanoma, head and neck, liver or kidney cancer. Here the sequenced sample was CD4+ or CD8+ T cells sorted from blood, taken in a trial of the OX40 agonist ivuxolimab. Here the CDR3 DNA reads TGCGCCAGCAGCCAAGACAGCGGGAGTGGGGACGAGCAGTACTTC. This sequence encodes CASSQDSGSGDEQYF.